This is a list of T cell receptor beta chains from one sample in a study of blood T cell repertoires in COVID-19. Assay used: immunoSEQ multiplex PCR; TCRdb lists only in-frame clones, some missing. The repertoire holds fewer than 200,000 clones, 82% seen once, with approximately 7.8% in the top ten. The sample taken for sequencing was peripheral blood. The receptor source for this set is a woman aged 55-69 years with COVID-19, enrolled during active disease. Both conserved end residues are part of each CDR3. Fields, in order: J gene, V gene, D gene, clone size, CDR3 DNA, CDR3 protein. The D gene is left open where the match is weak. Where a row states a size, it is once, few, many or the class of an expanded clone; other rows omit it.

J gene: TRBJ2-7
V gene: TRBV30
D gene: TRBD1
clone size: .
CDR3 DNA: TGTGCCTGGACGGGGACAGGCGAAAACTCCTACGAGCAGTACTTC
CDR3 protein: CAWTGTGENSYEQYF

J gene: TRBJ1-2
V gene: TRBV4-3
D gene: .
clone size: .
CDR3 DNA: TGCGCCAGCAGCCGTAAAGTCCCACCGGAGGGTGGCTACACCTTC
CDR3 protein: CASSRKVPPEGGYTF

J gene: TRBJ2-7
V gene: TRBV4-2
D gene: .
clone size: few
CDR3 DNA: TGTGCCAGCAGCCAAGAGGTGCATTCGGCGGGCCCCCTATACTTC
CDR3 protein: CASSQEVHSAGPLYF

J gene: TRBJ1-2
V gene: TRBV5-3
D gene: .
clone size: .
CDR3 DNA: TGTGCCAGAAGCTCACAGGGTCATTATGGCTACACCTTC
CDR3 protein: CARSSQGHYGYTF

J gene: TRBJ1-1
V gene: TRBV5-1
D gene: TRBD1
clone size: .
CDR3 DNA: TGCGCCAGCAGCTTAACCGGGACAGGGGGCTGGCACACTGAAGCTTTCTTT
CDR3 protein: CASSLTGTGGWHTEAFF

J gene: TRBJ1-6
V gene: TRBV7-2
D gene: TRBD1
clone size: .
CDR3 DNA: TGTGCCAGCAGCCTCCGGACAGGGGAGAGACCCCTCCACTTT
CDR3 protein: CASSLRTGERPLHF

J gene: TRBJ2-5
V gene: TRBV6-5
D gene: .
clone size: once
CDR3 DNA: TGTGCCAGCAGCCGACGACCCAGGGAGGCCCAGTACTTC
CDR3 protein: CASSRRPREAQYF

J gene: TRBJ2-2
V gene: TRBV5-1
D gene: TRBD1
clone size: .
CDR3 DNA: TGCGCCAGCAGCTTGAGGACAGGGGGCGCGAACACCGGGGAGCTGTTTTTT
CDR3 protein: CASSLRTGGANTGELFF

J gene: TRBJ2-1
V gene: TRBV27
D gene: .
clone size: .
CDR3 DNA: TGTGCCAGCAGTTTATCGGTGGGGGCTCCCAGGAACAATGAGCAGTTCTTC
CDR3 protein: CASSLSVGAPRNNEQFF

J gene: TRBJ2-2
V gene: TRBV29-1
D gene: .
clone size: .
CDR3 DNA: TGCAGCGCTGGGGCTGGGGTGGGGAACGGGGAGCTGTTTTTT
CDR3 protein: CSAGAGVGNGELFF

J gene: TRBJ2-2
V gene: TRBV3-1/TRBV3-2
D gene: TRBD2
clone size: .
CDR3 DNA: TGTGCCAGCAGCGCTAGCGGGGGGAGTACCGGGGAGCTGTTTTTT
CDR3 protein: CASSASGGSTGELFF

J gene: TRBJ2-7
V gene: TRBV7-8
D gene: TRBD2
clone size: .
CDR3 DNA: TGTGCCAGCAGCACCACAGCGGGAGGGCCGCACGAGCAGTACTTC
CDR3 protein: CASSTTAGGPHEQYF

J gene: TRBJ2-7
V gene: TRBV5-4
D gene: TRBD1
clone size: .
CDR3 DNA: TGTGCCAGCAGCTCTGGACAGGGCTCCTACGAGCAGTACTTC
CDR3 protein: CASSSGQGSYEQYF